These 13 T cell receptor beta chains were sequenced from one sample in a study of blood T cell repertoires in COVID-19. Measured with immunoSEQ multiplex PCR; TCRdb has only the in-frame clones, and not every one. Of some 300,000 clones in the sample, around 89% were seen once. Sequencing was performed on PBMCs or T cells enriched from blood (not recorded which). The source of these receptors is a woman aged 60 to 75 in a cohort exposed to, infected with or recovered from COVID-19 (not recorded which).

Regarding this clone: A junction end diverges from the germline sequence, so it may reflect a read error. CDR3 in amino acids: CASSQDWGGRASIF. The DNA of the CDR3 is TGTGCCAGCAGCCAAGATTGGGGCGGGAGGGCCTCTATTTTC. The rearrangement joins TRBV3-1 (or the pseudogene TRBV3-2) to TRBJ2-7; 9 bases fit TRBD2. The CDR3 length is 14 residues. CDR1 LGHDT and CDR2 YNNKEL come from the germline V gene (reference sequence).

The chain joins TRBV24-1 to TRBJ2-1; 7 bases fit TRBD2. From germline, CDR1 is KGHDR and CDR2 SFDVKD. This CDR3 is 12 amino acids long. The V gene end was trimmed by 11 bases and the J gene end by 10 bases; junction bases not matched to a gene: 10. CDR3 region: CAISSGGWEQFF. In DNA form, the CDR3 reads TGTGCCATTTCTAGCGGCGGGTGGGAGCAGTTCTTC.

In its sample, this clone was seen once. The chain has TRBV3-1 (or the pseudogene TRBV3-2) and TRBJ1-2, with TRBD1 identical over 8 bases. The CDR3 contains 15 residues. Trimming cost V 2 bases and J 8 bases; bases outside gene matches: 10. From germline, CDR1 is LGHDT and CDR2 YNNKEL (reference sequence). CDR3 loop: CASSQLQTGADGYTF. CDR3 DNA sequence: TGTGCCAGCAGCCAACTTCAGACAGGGGCAGACGGCTACACCTTC.

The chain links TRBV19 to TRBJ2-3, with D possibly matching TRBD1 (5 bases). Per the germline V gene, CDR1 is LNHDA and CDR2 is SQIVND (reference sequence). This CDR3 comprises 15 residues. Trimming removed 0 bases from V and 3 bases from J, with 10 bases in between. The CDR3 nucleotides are TGTGCCAGTAGTATAGAGACAGATGGGACAGATACGCAGTATTTT. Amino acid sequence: CASSIETDGTDTQYF.

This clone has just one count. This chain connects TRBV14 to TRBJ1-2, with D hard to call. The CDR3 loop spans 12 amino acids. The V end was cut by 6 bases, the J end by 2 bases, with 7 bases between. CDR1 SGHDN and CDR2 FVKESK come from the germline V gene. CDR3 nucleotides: TGTGCCAGCAGTCAGTACAACTATGGCTACACCTTC. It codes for CASSQYNYGYTF.

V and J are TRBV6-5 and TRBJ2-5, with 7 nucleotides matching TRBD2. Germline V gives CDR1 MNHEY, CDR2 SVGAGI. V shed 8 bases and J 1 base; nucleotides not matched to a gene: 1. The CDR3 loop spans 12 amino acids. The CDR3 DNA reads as TGTGCCAGCGGGGGGGGCCAAGAGACCCAGTACTTC. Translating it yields CASGGGQETQYF.

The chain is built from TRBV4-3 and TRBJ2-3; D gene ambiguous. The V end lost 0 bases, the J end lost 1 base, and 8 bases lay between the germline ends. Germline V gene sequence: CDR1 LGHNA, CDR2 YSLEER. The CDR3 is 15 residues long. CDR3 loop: CASSQEILGTDTQYF. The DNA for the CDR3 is TGCGCCAGCAGCCAAGAAATCCTTGGCACAGATACGCAGTATTTT.

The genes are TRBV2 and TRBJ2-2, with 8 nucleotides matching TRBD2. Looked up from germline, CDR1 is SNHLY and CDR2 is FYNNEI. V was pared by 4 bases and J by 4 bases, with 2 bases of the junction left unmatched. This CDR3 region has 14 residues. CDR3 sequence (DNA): TGTGCCAGCAGTGTCGCGGGAGGCACCGGGGAGCTGTTTTTT. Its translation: CASSVAGGTGELFF.

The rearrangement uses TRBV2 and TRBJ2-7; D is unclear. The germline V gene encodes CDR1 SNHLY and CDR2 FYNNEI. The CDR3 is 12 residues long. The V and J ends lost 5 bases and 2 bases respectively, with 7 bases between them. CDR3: CASSRIPYEQYF. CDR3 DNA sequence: TGTGCCAGCAGTCGTATCCCCTACGAGCAGTACTTC.

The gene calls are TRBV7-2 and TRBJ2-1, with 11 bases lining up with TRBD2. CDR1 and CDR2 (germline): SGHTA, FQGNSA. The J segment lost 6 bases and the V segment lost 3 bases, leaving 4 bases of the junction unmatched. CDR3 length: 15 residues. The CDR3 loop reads CASSFGTSGGNEQFF. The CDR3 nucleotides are TGTGCCAGCAGCTTCGGGACTAGCGGAGGCAATGAGCAGTTCTTC.

The CDR3: CASSLSRGGGQPQHF. The CDR3 DNA sequence: TGTGCCAGCAGTTTAAGTAGAGGGGGCGGTCAGCCCCAGCATTTT. The chain couples TRBV28 to TRBJ1-5; the match to TRBD1 covers 7 bases. J was trimmed by 6 bases and V by 2 bases; bases with no gene match: 7. Germline assignment: CDR1 MDHEN and CDR2 SYDVKM. CDR3 size: 15 residues.

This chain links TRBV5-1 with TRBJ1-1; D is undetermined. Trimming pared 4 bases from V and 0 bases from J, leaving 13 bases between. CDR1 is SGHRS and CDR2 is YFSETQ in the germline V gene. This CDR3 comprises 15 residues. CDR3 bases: TGCGCCAGCAGCCCACAAGGCGGGGTGAACACTGAAGCTTTCTTT. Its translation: CASSPQGGVNTEAFF.

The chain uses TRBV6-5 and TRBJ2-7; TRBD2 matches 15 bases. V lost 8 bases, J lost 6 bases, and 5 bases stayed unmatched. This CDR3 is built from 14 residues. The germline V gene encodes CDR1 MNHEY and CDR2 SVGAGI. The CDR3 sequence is CASALGLAGGEQYF. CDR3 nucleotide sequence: TGTGCCAGCGCCTTGGGACTAGCGGGAGGCGAGCAGTACTTC.